What follows describes a single T cell receptor beta chain. The ends lost 5 bases at V and 6 bases at J; junction bases unmatched: 8. The CDR3 contains 14 residues. In germline, CDR1 is SGHTA, CDR2 FQGTGA. These data come from a study of blood T cell repertoires in COVID-19. Repertoires were generated with immunoSEQ multiplex PCR, while TCRdb's copy carries only in-frame clones and drops some. This table holds nearly 300,000 clones, roughly 83% found once. This rearrangement joins TRBV7-3 to TRBJ2-3; 7 bases are shared with TRBD2. This sequence was found in a human donor with COVID-19, enrolled during active disease. The donor label of this sample is uncertain. Sequencing used peripheral blood. CDR3 region: CASSAAGEGDTQYF. CDR3 nucleotide sequence: TGTGCCAGCAGCGCGGCGGGAGAAGGGGATACGCAGTATTTT.